This entry features one T cell receptor (beta chain) sequence. Per the original data handling: Researchers report that nucleated cell counts were estimated from reference gene primer amplification. TCRdb's table, derived via immunoSEQ multiplex PCR, lists solely in-frame clones and lacks some. V, J and clone size reflect that table, while D and trimming were determined from the DNA. The table records approximately 170,000 clones, roughly nine tenths of them present only once. This sample is drawn from a study of blood T cell repertoires in COVID-19. Study overall: Samples of COVID-19 (acute and convalescent) were obtained from the United States, Italy and Spain. PBMCs, B-cell-depleted T cells, or T cells were the source of the cDNA or gDNA that made up the material.

V lost 4 bases and J 2 bases, leaving 14 bases between the germline ends. The CDR3 covers 15 residues. Germline-derived CDR1 and CDR2 are MGHRA and YSYEKL. This chain connects TRBV4-1 to TRBJ1-1; no reliable D call. The sample comprised peripheral blood. The TCR was taken from a man aged 25-45 years with acute or convalescent COVID-19. The CDR3 is CASSLRGRSNTEAFF. CDR3 nucleotide sequence: TGCGCCAGCAGCCTCCGCGGTAGGTCTAACACTGAAGCTTTCTTT.